The present T cell receptor (beta chain) was sequenced within a study of shared clonotypes between healthy human individuals. Regarding the study as a whole: Naive CD4 clonotypes overlapped across a handful of donors at roughly 4.5%.

This CDR3 region has 17 residues. Per germline, CDR1 MNHEY and CDR2 SMNVEV (reference sequence). V was clipped by 5 bases and J by 4 bases, with 21 bases between them. To note about this clone: What it binds is not known.

All of the donors resided in Nashville, Tennessee, and each was a Caucasian adult. Replicate PCRs for sorted subsets used approximately 220 ng DNA; this equaled 25,000 to 35,000 T cell genomes. Sequencing used immunoSEQ multiplex PCR; TCRdb keeps in-frame clones, though not all of them. Of roughly 2,500,000 clones in the sample, 93% are singletons; the top ten hold 0.36%. This clonotype was sampled from a young man in good health. Some clones in this sample may be carry-over from other donors' samples. Source material: naive CD4+ T cells from PBMCs. Subset: CD45RA+ positively selected. This rearrangement joins TRBV27 to TRBJ2-1; weak D call: TRBD2 (5 bases). CDR3 protein: CASSPLIPGMGYNEQFF. CDR3 coding DNA: TGTGCCAGCAGTCCCCTAATACCCGGGATGGGATACAATGAGCAGTTCTTC.